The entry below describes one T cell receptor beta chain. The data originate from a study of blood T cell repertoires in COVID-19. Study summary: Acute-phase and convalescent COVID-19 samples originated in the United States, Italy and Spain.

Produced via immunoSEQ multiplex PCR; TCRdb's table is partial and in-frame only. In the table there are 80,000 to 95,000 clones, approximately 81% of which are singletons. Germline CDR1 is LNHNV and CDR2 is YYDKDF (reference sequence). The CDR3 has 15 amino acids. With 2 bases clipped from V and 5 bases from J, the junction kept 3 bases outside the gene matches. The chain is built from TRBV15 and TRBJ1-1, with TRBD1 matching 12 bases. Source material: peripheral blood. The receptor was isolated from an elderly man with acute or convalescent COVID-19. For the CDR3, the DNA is TGTGCCACCAGCAGAAGGGGACAGGGGGCAACTGAAGCTTTCTTT. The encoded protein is CATSRRGQGATEAFF.